This T cell receptor (beta chain) is from a study of lymphopenia after photon versus proton radiotherapy. Study-level findings and limits: Oligoclonal CD8+ Temra expansion after nadir drove photon patients' diversity drop. Only patients who died were analyzed for survival; proton advantage is unproven. Photon-treated patients lost naive T cells and TCR diversity; proton-treated stayed stable.

The V gene's germline CDR1 is SGHNT and CDR2 YYREEE (reference sequence). CDR3 length: 16 amino acids. Unmatched junction bases numbered 7, after V lost 1 base and J lost 3 bases. Clones were sequenced by immunoSEQ multiplex PCR, and TCRdb holds only the in-frame ones, with some missing. Found here are roughly 58,000 clones, 75% to 90% of them singletons; the top ten hold more than 10%. As to this clone: Its antigen is unknown.

This specimen consisted of peripheral blood, obtained from a patient treated with proton-based radiotherapy. The chain couples TRBV5-4 to TRBJ2-3, with 8 bases aligning to TRBD2. This TCR derives from an older man with esophageal cancer. The CDR3 is CASSLTSGGRTDTQYF. The CDR3 DNA follows: TGTGCCAGCAGCTTGACTAGCGGTGGGCGGACAGATACGCAGTATTTT.